The 2 T cell receptor beta chains presented below share a single source sample, sequenced in a study of T cell responses to AZD1222 COVID-19 vaccine (dated by TCRdb to 2020 to 2022). Libraries were prepared through the immunoSEQ multiplex PCR assay. In its TCRdb copy, this immuneACCESS table keeps in-frame sequences only and misses some clones. Where compared with another copy, unresolved V genes explain less than half of these, and the others have no known cause. This sample is represented by about 120,000 clones; 93% of them were singletons. The biggest ten clones account for 5% of the sample. The time point label on this specimen signifies: about 28 days (+/-7) after the second vaccine dose. Material: peripheral blood, obtained 28 days after the second AZD1222 dose. The receptor set was obtained from an adult who received the AZD1222 COVID-19 vaccine.

This chain links TRBV20-1 with TRBJ1-1; D remains unclear. Germline CDR1 is DFQATT and CDR2 is SNEGSKA (reference sequence). Trimming took 3 bases from V and 4 from J, leaving 9 bases between them. The CDR3 has 12 residues. The CDR3 spells CSASGEGTEAFF. The CDR3 DNA sequence: TGCAGTGCTAGTGGGGAGGGCACTGAAGCTTTCTTT.

The chain links TRBV4-3 to TRBJ1-1; the D gene is possibly TRBD1 (6 bases). Between the trimmed V and J ends, which lost 6 bases and 0 bases, there was a span of 20 bases. Germline loops: CDR1 LGHNA, CDR2 YSLEER. The CDR3 runs 17 residues. The CDR3 DNA sequence: TGCGCCAGCAGTCCTGGACAGATCGGGTATCTGAACACTGAAGCTTTCTTT. Its protein product is CASSPGQIGYLNTEAFF.